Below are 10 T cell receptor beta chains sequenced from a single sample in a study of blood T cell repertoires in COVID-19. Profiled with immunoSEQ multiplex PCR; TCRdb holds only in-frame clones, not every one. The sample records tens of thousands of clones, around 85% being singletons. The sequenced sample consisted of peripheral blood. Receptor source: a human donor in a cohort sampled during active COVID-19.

CDR3 region: CASSPGQRNSPLHF. The CDR3 DNA follows: TGTGCCAGCAGCCCGGGACAGAGAAATTCACCCCTCCACTTT. This rearrangement joins TRBV5-6 to TRBJ1-6, with TRBD1 identical over 7 bases. The germline gives CDR1 SGHDT, CDR2 YYEEEE. V lost 4 bases, J lost 7 bases, and 5 bases stayed unmatched. The CDR3 sequence is 14 residues long.

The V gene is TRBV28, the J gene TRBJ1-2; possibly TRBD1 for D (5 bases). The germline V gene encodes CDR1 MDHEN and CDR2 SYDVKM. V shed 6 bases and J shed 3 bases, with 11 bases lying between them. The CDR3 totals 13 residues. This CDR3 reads CASSAGQDYGYTF. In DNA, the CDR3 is TGTGCCAGCAGCGCGGGGCAGGACTATGGCTACACCTTC.

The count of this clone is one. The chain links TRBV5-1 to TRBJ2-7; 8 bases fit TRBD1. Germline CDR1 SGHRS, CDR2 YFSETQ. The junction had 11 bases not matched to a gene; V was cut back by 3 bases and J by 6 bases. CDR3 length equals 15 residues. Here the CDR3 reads CASSSVDRGVLEQYF. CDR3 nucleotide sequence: TGCGCCAGCAGCTCCGTTGACAGGGGTGTTCTCGAGCAGTACTTC.

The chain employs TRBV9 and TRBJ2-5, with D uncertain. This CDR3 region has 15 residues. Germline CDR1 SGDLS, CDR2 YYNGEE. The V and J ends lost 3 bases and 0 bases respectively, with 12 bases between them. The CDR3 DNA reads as TGTGCCAGCAGCGCCAACACAAAGTACCAAGAGACCCAGTACTTC. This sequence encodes CASSANTKYQETQYF.

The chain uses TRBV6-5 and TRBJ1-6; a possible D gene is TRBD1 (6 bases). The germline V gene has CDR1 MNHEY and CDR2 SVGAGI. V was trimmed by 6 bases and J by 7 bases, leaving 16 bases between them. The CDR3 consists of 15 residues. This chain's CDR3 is CASRGGGARNSPLHF. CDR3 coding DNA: TGTGCCAGCAGGGGAGGGGGGGCGAGGAATTCACCCCTCCACTTT.

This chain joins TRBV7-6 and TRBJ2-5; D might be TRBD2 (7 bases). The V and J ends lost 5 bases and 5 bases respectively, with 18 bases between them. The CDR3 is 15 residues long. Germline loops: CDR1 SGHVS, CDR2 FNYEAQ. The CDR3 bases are TGTGCCAGCAGCACTAATCTGGGGGGGCCCGAGACCCAGTACTTC. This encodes CASSTNLGGPETQYF.

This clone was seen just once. CDR3: CASSSAGTAGEPQHF. The CDR3 coding sequence is TGTGCCAGCAGCTCCGCGGGGACCGCGGGAGAGCCCCAGCATTTT. The V and J genes are TRBV5-6 and TRBJ1-5; perhaps TRBD1 as D (5 bases). Trimming stripped 3 bases from V and 8 bases from J, with 18 bases between. The CDR3 consists of 15 residues. Looked up from germline, CDR1 is SGHDT and CDR2 is YYEEEE.

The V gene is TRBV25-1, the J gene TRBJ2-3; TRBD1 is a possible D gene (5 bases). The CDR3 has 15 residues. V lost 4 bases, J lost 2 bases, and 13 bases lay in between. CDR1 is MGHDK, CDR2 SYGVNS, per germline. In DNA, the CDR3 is TGTGCCAGCAGTGGGTCGACAGTATACACAGATACGCAGTATTTT. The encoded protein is CASSGSTVYTDTQYF.

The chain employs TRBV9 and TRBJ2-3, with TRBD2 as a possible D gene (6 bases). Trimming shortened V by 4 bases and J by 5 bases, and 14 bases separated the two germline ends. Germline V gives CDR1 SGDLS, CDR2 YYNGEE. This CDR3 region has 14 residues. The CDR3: CASSRLAVGDTQYF. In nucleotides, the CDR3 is TGTGCCAGCAGCAGGTTAGCGGTAGGAGATACGCAGTATTTT.

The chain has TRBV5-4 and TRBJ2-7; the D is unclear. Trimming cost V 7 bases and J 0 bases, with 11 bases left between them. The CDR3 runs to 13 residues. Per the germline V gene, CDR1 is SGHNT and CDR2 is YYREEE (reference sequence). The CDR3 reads CASRPYSSYEQYF. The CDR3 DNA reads TGTGCCAGCCGTCCCTATAGCTCCTACGAGCAGTACTTC.